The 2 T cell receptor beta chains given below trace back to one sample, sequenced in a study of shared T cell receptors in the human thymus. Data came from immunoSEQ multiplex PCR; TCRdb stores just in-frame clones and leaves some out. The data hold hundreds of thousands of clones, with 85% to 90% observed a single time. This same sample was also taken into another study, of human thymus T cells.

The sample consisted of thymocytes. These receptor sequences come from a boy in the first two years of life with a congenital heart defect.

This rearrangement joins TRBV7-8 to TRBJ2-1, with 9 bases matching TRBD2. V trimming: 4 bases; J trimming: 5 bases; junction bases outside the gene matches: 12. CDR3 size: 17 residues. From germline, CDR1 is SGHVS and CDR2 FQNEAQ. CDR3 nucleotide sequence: TGTGCCAGCAGCTCAGGGACTAGCCCCCCGCCCCACAATGAGCAGTTCTTC. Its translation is CASSSGTSPPPHNEQFF.

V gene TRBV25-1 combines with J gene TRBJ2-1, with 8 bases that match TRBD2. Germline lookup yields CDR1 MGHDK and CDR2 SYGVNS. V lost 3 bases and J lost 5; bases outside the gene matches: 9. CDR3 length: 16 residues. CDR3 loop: CASSDPRTSSHNEQFF. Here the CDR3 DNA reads TGTGCCAGCAGTGACCCCCGGACTAGCAGTCACAATGAGCAGTTCTTC.